This T cell receptor (beta chain) was captured by sequencing in a study of shared clonotypes between healthy human individuals. Study conclusions and caveats: When naive CD4 clonotypes were compared across several donors, about 4.8% were shared. Among non-shared clonotypes, generation probabilities were lower than among those shared by all four donors.

A CD45RA-negative memory subset and a CD45RA+ naive subset were separated from the CD4+ cells. Clones were read by immunoSEQ multiplex PCR, and TCRdb kept only the in-frame ones, dropping some. The table lists about 2.3 million clones, about 90% of them singletons. V was cut by 2 bases and J by 3 bases, with 7 bases left in between. CDR1 is KGHSH and CDR2 is LQKENI in the germline V gene. The CDR3 is 13 residues long. In the case of this clone: Its target is unknown. Other nucleotide sequences from this sample produce the same CDR3.

Sequenced material: naive CD4+ T cells from PBMCs. Subset defined: CD45RA+ positively selected. The sequence was collected from a man between 18 and 29 years old in good health. Some clones in this sample may be carry-over from other donors' samples. V and J are TRBV18 and TRBJ2-5, with TRBD1 as a possible D gene (6 bases). The CDR3 reads CASSPAGEETQYF. The CDR3 DNA is TGTGCCAGCTCACCAGCAGGGGAAGAGACCCAGTACTTC.